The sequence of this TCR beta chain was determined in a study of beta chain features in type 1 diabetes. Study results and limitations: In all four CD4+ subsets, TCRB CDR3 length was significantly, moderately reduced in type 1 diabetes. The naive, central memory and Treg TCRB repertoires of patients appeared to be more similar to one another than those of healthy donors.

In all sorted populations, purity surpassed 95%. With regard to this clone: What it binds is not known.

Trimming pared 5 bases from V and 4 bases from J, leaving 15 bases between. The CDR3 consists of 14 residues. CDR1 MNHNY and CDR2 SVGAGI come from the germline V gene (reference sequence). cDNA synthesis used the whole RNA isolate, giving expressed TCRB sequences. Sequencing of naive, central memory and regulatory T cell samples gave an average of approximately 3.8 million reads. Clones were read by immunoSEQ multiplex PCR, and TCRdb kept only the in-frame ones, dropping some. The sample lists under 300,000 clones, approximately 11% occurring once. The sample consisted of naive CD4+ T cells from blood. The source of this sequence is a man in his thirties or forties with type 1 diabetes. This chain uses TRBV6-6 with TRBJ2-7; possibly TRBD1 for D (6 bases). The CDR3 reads CASSQRQDSYEQYF. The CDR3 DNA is TGTGCCAGCAGTCAACGACAGGATAGTTACGAGCAGTACTTC.